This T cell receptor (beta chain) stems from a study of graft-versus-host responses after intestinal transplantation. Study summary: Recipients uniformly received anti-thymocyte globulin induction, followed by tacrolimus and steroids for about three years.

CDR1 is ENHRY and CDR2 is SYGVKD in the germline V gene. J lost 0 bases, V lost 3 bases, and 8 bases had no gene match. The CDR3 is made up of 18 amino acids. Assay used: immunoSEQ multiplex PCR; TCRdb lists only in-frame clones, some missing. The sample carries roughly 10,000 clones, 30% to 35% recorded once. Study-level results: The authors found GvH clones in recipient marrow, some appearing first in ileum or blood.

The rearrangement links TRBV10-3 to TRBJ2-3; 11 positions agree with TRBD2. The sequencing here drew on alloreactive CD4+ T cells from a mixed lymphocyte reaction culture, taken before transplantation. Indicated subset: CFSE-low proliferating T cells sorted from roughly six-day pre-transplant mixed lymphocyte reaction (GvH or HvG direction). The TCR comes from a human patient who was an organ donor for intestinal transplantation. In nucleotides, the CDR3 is TGTGCCATCAGTGACCGACTAGCGGGGTATGCTAGCACAGATACGCAGTATTTT. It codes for CAISDRLAGYASTDTQYF.